The 32 T cell receptor beta chains reported below all come from one sample, sequenced in a study of lymphopenia after photon versus proton radiotherapy. Assay used: immunoSEQ multiplex PCR; TCRdb lists only in-frame clones, some missing. The repertoire has more than 30,000 clones, more than 75% of them found once; the top ten carry under 3.5%. Sequenced material: peripheral blood, taken from a patient treated with photon-based radiotherapy. These receptors originate from a man aged 50 to 59 with gastric cancer.

J is TRBJ2-1 and V is TRBV4-1; TRBD2 matches at 14 bases. The V segment lost 4 bases and the J segment 6 bases; nucleotides outside the gene matches: 5. The CDR3 is 16 amino acids. Germline V lookup: CDR1 MGHRA, CDR2 YSYEKL. The CDR3 here is CASSLRLAGGSNEQFF. CDR3 bases: TGCGCCAGCAGCCTCCGACTAGCGGGAGGGTCCAATGAGCAGTTCTTC.

V gene TRBV6-5 combines with J gene TRBJ2-7; D perhaps matches TRBD1 (6 bases). CDR1 is MNHEY and CDR2 is SVGAGI in the germline V gene. The CDR3 runs to 15 residues. Trimming took off 2 bases at V and 2 bases at J, with 13 bases between the two ends. The CDR3 reads CASSYGPGDPYEQYF. CDR3 in DNA: TGTGCCAGCAGTTACGGCCCAGGGGATCCCTACGAGCAGTACTTC.

J is TRBJ2-6 and V is TRBV5-1; TRBD1 aligns across 10 bases. This CDR3 contains 18 residues. V trimming: 2 bases; J trimming: 5 bases; junction bases outside the gene matches: 10. Germline assignment: CDR1 SGHRS and CDR2 YFSETQ. The CDR3 DNA reads as TGCGCCAGCAGCTTTAATGGACAGGGGGGAAACTGGGCCAACGTCCTGACTTTC. As protein: CASSFNGQGGNWANVLTF. The entire variable domain, with the rest obtained from reference TRBV5-1 and TRBJ2-6, is as follows: KAGVTQTPRYLIKTRGQQVTLSCSPISGHRSVSWYQQTPGQGLQFLFEYFSETQRNKGNFPGRFSGRQFSNSRSEMNVSTLELGDSALYLCASSFNGQGGNWANVLTFGAGSRLTVL.

This clone is labeled as medium-sized. The V and J genes are TRBV5-6 and TRBJ2-7; D is ambiguous. Trimming removed 1 base from V and 5 bases from J, with 10 bases in between. This CDR3 is 13 amino acids long. The germline V gene has CDR1 SGHDT and CDR2 YYEEEE. Here the CDR3 reads CASSLLPGNEQYF. Here the CDR3 DNA reads TGTGCCAGCAGCTTGCTCCCGGGCAACGAGCAGTACTTC.

The chain has TRBV9 and TRBJ2-5; D is uncertain. Trimming took 0 bases from V and 7 from J, leaving 13 bases between them. CDR3 length: 14 amino acids. Looked up from germline, CDR1 is SGDLS and CDR2 is YYNGEE. CDR3 protein: CASSVDHFSGTQYF. The CDR3 coding sequence is TGTGCCAGCAGCGTAGATCACTTCTCGGGGACCCAGTACTTC.

CDR3 protein: CASSFPMGETEAFF. DNA for the CDR3: TGTGCCAGCAGCTTTCCTATGGGGGAGACTGAAGCTTTCTTT. The V call is TRBV7-9, the J call TRBJ1-1, with D maybe TRBD1 (5 bases). CDR1 SEHNR and CDR2 FQNEAQ come from the germline V gene (reference sequence). V gave up 3 bases and J gave up 5 bases, with 13 bases separating them. The CDR3 contains 14 residues.

The rearrangement joins TRBV19 to TRBJ2-7; 8 positions match TRBD1. CDR3 length: 16 amino acids. The J segment lost 7 bases and the V segment lost 3 bases, leaving 14 bases of the junction unmatched. Germline CDR1 and CDR2: LNHDA and SQIVND (reference sequence). In nucleotides, the CDR3 is TGTGCCAGTAGTATTTCCTGGACAGGGTTGCCGAAGGAGCAGTACTTC. Translation: CASSISWTGLPKEQYF.

This rearrangement joins TRBV5-8 to TRBJ2-7; 7 positions agree with TRBD1. The ends lost 3 bases at V and 5 bases at J; junction bases unmatched: 14. Germline V lookup: CDR1 SGHTS, CDR2 YDEGEE. The CDR3 is 16 amino acids. CDR3 loop: CASSSRQGRGLNEQYF. The CDR3, as DNA: TGTGCCAGCAGCTCCCGACAGGGCAGGGGCCTTAACGAGCAGTACTTC.

The chain has TRBV15 and TRBJ1-4, with 10 bases aligning to TRBD1. Looked up from germline, CDR1 is LNHNV and CDR2 is YYDKDF (reference sequence). The CDR3 contains 16 residues. The trim removed 0 bases at V and 5 bases at J, leaving 3 bases unmatched. The CDR3 nucleotides are TGTGCCACCAGCAGAGATCAGGACAGGGGGAATGAAAAACTGTTTTTT. Translation gives CATSRDQDRGNEKLFF.

Remarks on this clone: Other DNA variants within this sample encode the same CDR3. The rearrangement links TRBV6-6 to TRBJ2-5; D gene unclear. In germline, CDR1 is MNHNY, CDR2 SVGAGI (reference sequence). This CDR3 region has 10 residues. Trimming cost V 6 bases and J 5 bases, with 4 bases left between them. CDR3 sequence (DNA): TGTGCCAGCAGCCGGGAGACCCAGTACTTC. Translating it yields CASSRETQYF.

This clone showed up just a few times. This chain connects TRBV6-6 to TRBJ2-7, with 12 bases that match TRBD1. The V and J ends lost 6 bases and 5 bases, in that order; junction bases with no gene match: 8. The germline V gene encodes CDR1 MNHNY and CDR2 SVGAGI (reference sequence). This CDR3 comprises 15 residues. The DNA of the CDR3 is TGTGCCAGCAGATCTCGGGACAGGGGGCTGGACGAGCAGTACTTC. Encoded protein: CASRSRDRGLDEQYF.

The gene calls are TRBV9 and TRBJ2-6, with D unclear. CDR3 size: 14 residues. Deletions cut 1 base from V and 2 bases from J, with 4 bases between. Germline CDR1 SGDLS, CDR2 YYNGEE. CDR3 nucleotide sequence: TGTGCCAGCAGCGTAAACACTGGGGCCAACGTCCTGACTTTC. This sequence encodes CASSVNTGANVLTF.

The chain couples TRBV4-1 to TRBJ2-3, with 9 bases lining up with TRBD2. Germline CDR1 is MGHRA and CDR2 is YSYEKL. Losses at the gene ends were 2 bases for V and 2 bases for J; bases not matched to a gene: 2. The CDR3 has 15 amino acids. This CDR3 is CASSQIAGATDTQYF. The CDR3 DNA follows: TGCGCCAGCAGCCAAATAGCGGGAGCCACAGATACGCAGTATTTT.

J is TRBJ1-2 and V is TRBV10-3; 7 bases align to TRBD1. The trim removed 10 bases at V and 2 bases at J, leaving 7 bases unmatched. CDR1 and CDR2 (germline): ENHRY, SYGVKD. This CDR3 spans 13 amino acids. CDR3 amino acids: CATQGRMNYGYTF. Here the CDR3 DNA reads TGTGCCACACAGGGGAGGATGAACTATGGCTACACCTTC.

The V gene is TRBV30, the J gene TRBJ2-3, with 10 bases identical to TRBD2. The ends lost 3 bases at V and 7 bases at J; junction bases unmatched: 7. The CDR3 covers 14 residues. Germline V CDR1 and CDR2: GTSNPN, SVGIG (reference sequence). The CDR3 DNA is TGTGCCTGGAGCCCTAGCGGGAGAGAGAATACGCAGTATTTT. Protein: CAWSPSGRENTQYF.

The rearrangement uses TRBV7-6 and TRBJ1-2, with TRBD1 matching 8 bases. There are 15 residues in the CDR3. V gave up 3 bases and J gave up 6 bases; unmatched junction bases: 9. In germline, CDR1 is SGHVS, CDR2 FNYEAQ. CDR3 sequence reads: CASSFLTGGLDGYTF. In DNA, the CDR3 is TGTGCCAGCAGCTTCCTTACAGGGGGATTGGATGGCTACACCTTC.

The gene calls are TRBV28 and TRBJ1-2; no reliable D call. Germline lookup yields CDR1 MDHEN and CDR2 SYDVKM. The length of the CDR3 is 14 residues. V shed 6 bases and J shed 8 bases, with 19 bases lying between them. In nucleotides, the CDR3 is TGTGCCAGCAGCCCTTACCGGGGAGACGGGGGCTACACCTTC. It yields the protein CASSPYRGDGGYTF.

The gene calls are TRBV19 and TRBJ1-1; 7 bases map to TRBD1. The CDR3 covers 16 residues. Per germline, CDR1 LNHDA and CDR2 SQIVND (reference sequence). Trimming at V came to 4 bases and at J to 4 bases, leaving 12 bases not matched to a gene. The CDR3 DNA is TGTGCCAGTAGTACCCGTGCCCAAAGGGGGCTCACTGAAGCTTTCTTT. It codes for CASSTRAQRGLTEAFF.

This chain joins TRBV4-3 and TRBJ2-3, with unresolved D. Germline V gives CDR1 LGHNA, CDR2 YSLEER. CDR3 length: 14 amino acids. V lost 4 bases, J lost 0 bases, and 8 bases lay in between. CDR3 in DNA: TGCGCCAGCAGCCCGAACCTAAGCACAGATACGCAGTATTTT. It specifies CASSPNLSTDTQYF.

The chain uses TRBV6-5 and TRBJ2-7, with D hard to call. CDR1 and CDR2 (germline): MNHEY, SVGAGI. The CDR3 length is 14 residues. Trimming left V 0 bases short and J 4 bases short, with 10 bases between. CDR3 amino acids: CASSYSGTGYEQYF. CDR3 DNA sequence: TGTGCCAGCAGTTACTCTGGCACTGGATACGAGCAGTACTTC.

CDR3 amino acids: CAWSVQGREKLFF. In DNA, the CDR3 is TGTGCCTGGAGTGTACAGGGAAGGGAAAAACTGTTTTTT. V and J are TRBV30 and TRBJ1-4; tentatively, D is TRBD1 (6 bases). The CDR3 spans 13 residues. Per the germline V gene, CDR1 is GTSNPN and CDR2 is SVGIG (reference sequence). The ends were cut back, 0 bases at V and 8 bases at J, with 10 bases in the middle. The variable domain in full, with the rest retrieved from reference TRBV30 and TRBJ1-4, is SQTIHQWPATLVQPVGSPLSLECTVEGTSNPNLYWYRQAAGRGLQLLFYSVGIGQISSEVPQNLSASRPQDRQFILSSKKLLLSDSGFYLCAWSVQGREKLFFGSGTQLSVL.

The J gene is TRBJ1-1, the V gene TRBV6-6; the D gene is possibly TRBD1 (5 bases). This CDR3 has 14 residues. Germline lookup yields CDR1 MNHNY and CDR2 SVGAGI (reference sequence). The V and J ends lost 2 bases and 4 bases respectively, with 11 bases between them. CDR3 residues: CASSYLTDSTEAFF. CDR3 sequence (DNA): TGTGCCAGCAGTTACCTAACCGACAGCACTGAAGCTTTCTTT.

The CDR3 reads CASSVSGTHEQFF. As DNA, the CDR3 is TGTGCCAGTAGTGTTAGCGGGACCCATGAGCAGTTCTTC. The genes are TRBV19 and TRBJ2-1, with 8 bases that match TRBD2. This CDR3 is 13 amino acids long. Germline CDR1 is LNHDA and CDR2 is SQIVND (reference sequence). The V and J ends lost 5 bases and 8 bases, in that order; junction bases with no gene match: 5.

This clone was recorded a few times. The chain combines TRBV2 with TRBJ1-2, with 7 positions matching TRBD1. The CDR3 is made up of 13 amino acids. The germline gives CDR1 SNHLY, CDR2 FYNNEI. Unmatched junction bases numbered 4, after V lost 5 bases and J lost 4 bases. In nucleotides, the CDR3 is TGTGCCAGCAGTAGACAGGGTGGCTATGGCTACACCTTC. Amino acids: CASSRQGGYGYTF.

This clone was seen just once. The rearrangement links TRBV4-1 to TRBJ2-1; 9 nucleotides match TRBD2. V gave up 4 bases and J gave up 1 base; unmatched junction bases: 11. This CDR3 contains 18 residues. The V gene's germline CDR1 is MGHRA and CDR2 YSYEKL. The CDR3 nucleotides are TGCGCCAGCAGCCTCCGGGGAAGCGGGAGGACGTCCTACAATGAGCAGTTCTTC. The encoded protein is CASSLRGSGRTSYNEQFF.

The chain is built from TRBV19 and TRBJ1-5; D is unresolved. Germline loops: CDR1 LNHDA, CDR2 SQIVND (reference sequence). The CDR3 consists of 13 residues. V gave up 0 bases and J gave up 6 bases, with 6 bases separating them. CDR3 DNA sequence: TGTGCCAGTAGTATAGACGTCACTCAGCCCCAGCATTTT. Protein: CASSIDVTQPQHF.

The chain uses TRBV18 and TRBJ2-5; TRBD2 aligns across 12 bases. Germline V gene lookup returns CDR1 KGHSH and CDR2 LQKENI. The CDR3 has 17 residues. V shed 3 bases, J shed 0 bases, and the junction held 5 bases outside the gene matches. The CDR3: CASSPWTSGDYQETQYF. Written as DNA, the CDR3 is TGTGCCAGCTCACCGTGGACTAGCGGGGACTACCAAGAGACCCAGTACTTC.

The chain joins TRBV2 to TRBJ1-2; TRBD1 is a possible D gene (5 bases). Between the trimmed V and J ends, which lost 4 bases and 5 bases, there was a span of 11 bases. The CDR3 totals 13 residues. CDR1 is SNHLY, CDR2 FYNNEI, per germline. This CDR3 is CASSVRAGYGYTF. Here the CDR3 DNA reads TGTGCCAGCAGTGTGAGGGCAGGGTATGGCTACACCTTC.

V gene TRBV18 combines with J gene TRBJ2-2; 7 positions agree with TRBD1. Germline lookup yields CDR1 KGHSH and CDR2 LQKENI. With V trimmed by 6 bases and J by 5 bases, 12 bases remained unmatched. The CDR3 is 16 residues long. CDR3 region: CASSMTRQGGTGELFF. CDR3 nucleotide sequence: TGTGCCAGCTCGATGACCCGACAGGGTGGAACCGGGGAGCTGTTTTTT.

This clone was detected only a few times. The V gene is TRBV5-4, the J gene TRBJ2-7; 10 nucleotides agree with TRBD2. This CDR3 region has 14 residues. J lost 6 bases, V lost 3 bases, and 6 bases had no gene match. The germline gives CDR1 SGHNT, CDR2 YYREEE (reference sequence). CDR3 sequence: CASSSLAGDGEQYF. CDR3 coding DNA: TGTGCCAGCAGCTCCCTAGCGGGAGACGGCGAGCAGTACTTC.

The chain is built from TRBV5-8 and TRBJ2-1; D not resolved. Germline V gene lookup returns CDR1 SGHTS and CDR2 YDEGEE. There are 15 residues in the CDR3. V was clipped by 4 bases and J by 2 bases, with 13 bases between them. In nucleotides, the CDR3 is TGTGCCAGCAGCCCTGGAGTTGTCGCCTACAATGAGCAGTTCTTC. Amino acid sequence: CASSPGVVAYNEQFF.

V is TRBV25-1 and J is TRBJ1-5; D remains unclear. Germline V gene data show CDR1 as MGHDK and CDR2 as SYGVNS. The CDR3 runs to 14 residues. The V end was cut by 2 bases, the J end by 2 bases, with 7 bases between. CDR3 in amino acids: CASSEAGGNQPQHF. CDR3 nucleotides: TGTGCCAGCAGTGAAGCGGGCGGCAATCAGCCCCAGCATTTT.